The 3 T cell receptor beta chains listed next were all sequenced from one sample in a study of blood T cell repertoires in COVID-19. Profiled with immunoSEQ multiplex PCR; TCRdb holds only in-frame clones, not every one. This sample has roughly 100,000 clones; roughly four fifths occur once, and the top ten carry 14%. The material sequenced was peripheral blood. These receptors came from a woman aged 55-75 years with acute or convalescent COVID-19.

The genes are TRBV3-1 (or the pseudogene TRBV3-2) and TRBJ1-4; possible D gene TRBD1, 5 bases. Germline assignment: CDR1 LGHDT and CDR2 YNNKEL (reference sequence). This CDR3 has 15 amino acids. V lost 1 base and J 9 bases, leaving 15 bases between the germline ends. The CDR3 spells CASSQVRGGGKKLFF. The CDR3 coding sequence is TGTGCCAGCAGCCAAGTCCGGGGCGGGGGTAAAAAACTGTTTTTT.

The genes are TRBV12-3 or TRBV12-4 and TRBJ1-1; 7 bases align to TRBD1. This CDR3 comprises 13 residues. V shed 6 bases and J 10 bases; nucleotides not matched to a gene: 11. The CDR3, as DNA: TGTGCCAGCAGCCCCGGGACAGTCCTGCGAGCTTTCTTT. Protein product: CASSPGTVLRAFF.

This clone was recorded once. The chain employs TRBV5-5 and TRBJ2-3; possible D gene TRBD1, 6 bases. In germline, CDR1 is SGHKS, CDR2 YYEKEE (reference sequence). The CDR3 has 17 residues. Trimming took off 4 bases at V and 0 bases at J, with 18 bases between the two ends. CDR3 sequence: CASSRLARGSSTDTQYF. The CDR3 DNA follows: TGTGCCAGCAGCCGTCTCGCCAGGGGATCTAGCACAGATACGCAGTATTTT.